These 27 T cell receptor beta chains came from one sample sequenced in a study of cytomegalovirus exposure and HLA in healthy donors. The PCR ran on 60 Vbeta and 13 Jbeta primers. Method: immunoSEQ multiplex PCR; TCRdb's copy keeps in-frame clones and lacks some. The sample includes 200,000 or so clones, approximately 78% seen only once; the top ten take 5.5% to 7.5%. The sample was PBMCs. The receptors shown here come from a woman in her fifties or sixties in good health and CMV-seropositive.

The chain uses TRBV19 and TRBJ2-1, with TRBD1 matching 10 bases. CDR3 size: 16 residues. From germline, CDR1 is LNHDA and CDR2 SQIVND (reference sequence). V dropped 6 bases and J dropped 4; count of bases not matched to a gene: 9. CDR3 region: CASSIHRTGGYNEQFF. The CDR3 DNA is TGTGCCAGTAGCATCCACAGGACAGGGGGGTACAATGAGCAGTTCTTC.

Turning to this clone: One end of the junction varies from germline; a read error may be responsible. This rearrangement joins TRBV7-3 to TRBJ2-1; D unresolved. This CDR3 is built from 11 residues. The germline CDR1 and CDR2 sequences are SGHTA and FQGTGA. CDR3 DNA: TGTGCCAGCAGCTCCAACAATGAGCAGTTCTTC. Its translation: CASSSNNEQFF.

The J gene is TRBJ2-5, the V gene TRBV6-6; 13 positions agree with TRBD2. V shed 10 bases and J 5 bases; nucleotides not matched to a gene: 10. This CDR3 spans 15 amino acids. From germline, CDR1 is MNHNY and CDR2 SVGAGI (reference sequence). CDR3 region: CATHPGLAGRETQYF. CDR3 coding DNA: TGTGCCACCCACCCGGGACTAGCGGGACGGGAGACCCAGTACTTC.

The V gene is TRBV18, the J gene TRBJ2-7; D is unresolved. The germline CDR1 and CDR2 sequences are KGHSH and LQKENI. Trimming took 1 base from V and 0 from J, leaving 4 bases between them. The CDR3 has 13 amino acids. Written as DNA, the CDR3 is TGTGCCAGCTCACCACAGAGCTCCTACGAGCAGTACTTC. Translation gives CASSPQSSYEQYF.

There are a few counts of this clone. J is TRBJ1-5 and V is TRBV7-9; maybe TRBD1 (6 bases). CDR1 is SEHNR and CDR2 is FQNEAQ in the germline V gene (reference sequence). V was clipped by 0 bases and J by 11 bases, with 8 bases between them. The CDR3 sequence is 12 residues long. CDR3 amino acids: CASSLAQGTQHF. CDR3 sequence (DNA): TGTGCCAGCAGCTTAGCACAGGGCACCCAGCATTTT. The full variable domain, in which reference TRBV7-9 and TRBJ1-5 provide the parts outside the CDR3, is DTGVSQNPRHKITKRGQNVTFRCDPISEHNRLYWYRQTLGQGPEFLTYFQNEAQLEKSRLLSDRFSAERPKGSFSTLEIQRTEQGDSAMYLCASSLAQGTQHFGDGTRLSIL.

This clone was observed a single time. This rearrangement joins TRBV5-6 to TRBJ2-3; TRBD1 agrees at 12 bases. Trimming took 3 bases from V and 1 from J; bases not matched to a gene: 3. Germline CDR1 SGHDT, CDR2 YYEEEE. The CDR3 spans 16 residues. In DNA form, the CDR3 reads TGTGCCAGCAGCTGGGGACAGGGGGCTGGCACAGATACGCAGTATTTT. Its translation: CASSWGQGAGTDTQYF. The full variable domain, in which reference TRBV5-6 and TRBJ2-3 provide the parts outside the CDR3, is DAGVTQSPTHLIKTRGQQVTLRCSPKSGHDTVSWYQQALGQGPQFIFQYYEEEERQRGNFPDRFSGHQFPNYSSELNVNALLLGDSALYLCASSWGQGAGTDTQYFGPGTRLTVL.

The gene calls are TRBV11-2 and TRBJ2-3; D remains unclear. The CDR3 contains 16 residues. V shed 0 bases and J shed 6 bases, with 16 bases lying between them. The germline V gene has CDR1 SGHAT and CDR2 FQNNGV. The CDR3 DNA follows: TGTGCCAGCAGCTTAGAGGGCAGAGCCCCGTCGGATACGCAGTATTTT. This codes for CASSLEGRAPSDTQYF.

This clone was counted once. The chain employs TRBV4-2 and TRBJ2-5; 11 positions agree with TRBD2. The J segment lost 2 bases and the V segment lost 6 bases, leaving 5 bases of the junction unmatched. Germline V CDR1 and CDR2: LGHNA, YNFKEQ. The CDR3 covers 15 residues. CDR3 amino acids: CASSQIAGGQETQYF. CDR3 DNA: TGTGCCAGCAGTCAGATAGCGGGAGGGCAAGAGACCCAGTACTTC.

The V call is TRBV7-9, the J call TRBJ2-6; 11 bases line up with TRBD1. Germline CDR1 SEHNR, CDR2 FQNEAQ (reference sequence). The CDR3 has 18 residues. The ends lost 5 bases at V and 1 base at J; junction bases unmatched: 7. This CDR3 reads CASSPDRDRGSGANVLTF. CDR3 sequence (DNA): TGTGCCAGCAGCCCTGACCGGGACAGGGGGTCTGGGGCCAACGTCCTGACTTTC.

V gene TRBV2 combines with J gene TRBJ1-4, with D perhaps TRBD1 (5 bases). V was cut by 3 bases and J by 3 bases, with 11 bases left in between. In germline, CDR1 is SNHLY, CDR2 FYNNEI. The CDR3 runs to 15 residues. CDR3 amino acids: CASSEGLGSNEKLFF. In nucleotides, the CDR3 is TGTGCCAGCAGTGAGGGACTGGGGTCTAATGAAAAACTGTTTTTT. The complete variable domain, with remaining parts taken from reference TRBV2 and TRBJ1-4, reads EPEVTQTPSHQVTQMGQEVILRCVPISNHLYFYWYRQILGQKVEFLVSFYNNEISEKSEIFDDQFSVERPDGSNFTLKIRSTKLEDSAMYFCASSEGLGSNEKLFFGSGTQLSVL.

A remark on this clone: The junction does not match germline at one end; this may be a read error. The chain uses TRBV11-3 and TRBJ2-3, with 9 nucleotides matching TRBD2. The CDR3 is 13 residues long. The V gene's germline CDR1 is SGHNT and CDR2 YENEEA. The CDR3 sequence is CASSGGSTDTQYF. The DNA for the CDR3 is TGTGCGAGCAGCGGGGGGAGCACAGATACGCAGTATTTT.

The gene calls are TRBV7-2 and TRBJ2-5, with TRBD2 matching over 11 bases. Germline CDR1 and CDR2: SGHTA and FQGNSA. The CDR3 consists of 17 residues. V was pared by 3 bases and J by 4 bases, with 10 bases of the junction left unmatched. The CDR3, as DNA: TGTGCCAGCAGCTTTGCCCCTCGCCTAGCGGGGGGAGAGACCCAGTACTTC. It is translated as CASSFAPRLAGGETQYF.

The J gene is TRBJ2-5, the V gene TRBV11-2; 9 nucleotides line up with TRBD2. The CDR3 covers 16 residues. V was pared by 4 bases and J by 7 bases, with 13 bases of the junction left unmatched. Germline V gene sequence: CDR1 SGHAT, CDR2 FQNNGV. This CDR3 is CASSSISGSPKVTQYF. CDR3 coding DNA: TGTGCCAGCAGCTCCATTAGCGGGAGTCCTAAGGTGACCCAGTACTTC.

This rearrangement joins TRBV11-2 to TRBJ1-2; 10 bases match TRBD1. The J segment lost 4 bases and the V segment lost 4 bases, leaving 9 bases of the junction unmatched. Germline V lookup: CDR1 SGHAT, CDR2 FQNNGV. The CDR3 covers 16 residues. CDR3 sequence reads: CASSSHGTGDFYGYTF. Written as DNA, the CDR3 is TGTGCCAGCAGCTCTCACGGGACAGGGGACTTCTATGGCTACACCTTC.

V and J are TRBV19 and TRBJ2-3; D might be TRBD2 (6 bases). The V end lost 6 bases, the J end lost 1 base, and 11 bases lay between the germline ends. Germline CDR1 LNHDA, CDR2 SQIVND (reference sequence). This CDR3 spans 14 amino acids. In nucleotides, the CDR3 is TGTGCCAGTAGGACTAGGGGCGGCACAGATACGCAGTATTTT. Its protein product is CASRTRGGTDTQYF.

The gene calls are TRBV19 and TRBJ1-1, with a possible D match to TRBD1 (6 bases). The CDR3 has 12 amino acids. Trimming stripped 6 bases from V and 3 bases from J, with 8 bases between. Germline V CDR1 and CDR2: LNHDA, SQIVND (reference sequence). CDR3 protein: CASRQGYTEAFF. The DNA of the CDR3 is TGTGCCAGTAGACAGGGTTACACTGAAGCTTTCTTT.

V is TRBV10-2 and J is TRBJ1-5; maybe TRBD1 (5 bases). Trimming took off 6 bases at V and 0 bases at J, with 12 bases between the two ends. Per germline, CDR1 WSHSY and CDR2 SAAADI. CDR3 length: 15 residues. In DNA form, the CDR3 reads TGCGCCAGCAGCCCGGGACTGAATAGCAATCAGCCCCAGCATTTT. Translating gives CASSPGLNSNQPQHF.

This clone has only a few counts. The CDR3 nucleotides are TGTGCCAGCAGCTTGACACATAACTATGGCTACACCTTC. The encoded protein is CASSLTHNYGYTF. V and J are TRBV5-4 and TRBJ1-2; D call uncertain. V was cut by 1 base and J by 1 base, with 5 bases left in between. CDR1 and CDR2 (germline): SGHNT, YYREEE (reference sequence). The CDR3 is 13 amino acids.

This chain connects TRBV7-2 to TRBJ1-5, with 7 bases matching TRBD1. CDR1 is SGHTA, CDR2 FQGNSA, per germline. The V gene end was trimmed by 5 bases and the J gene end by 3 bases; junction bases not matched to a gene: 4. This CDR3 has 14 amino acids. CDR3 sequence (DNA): TGTGCCAGCAGCACGGGGACAGACAATCAGCCCCAGCATTTT. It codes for CASSTGTDNQPQHF.

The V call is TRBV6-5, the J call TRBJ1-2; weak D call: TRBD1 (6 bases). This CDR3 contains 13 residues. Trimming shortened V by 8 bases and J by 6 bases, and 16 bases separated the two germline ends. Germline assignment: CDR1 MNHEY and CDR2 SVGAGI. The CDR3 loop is CASGDTSGHGYTF. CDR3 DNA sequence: TGTGCCAGCGGGGACACCTCGGGACATGGCTACACCTTC.

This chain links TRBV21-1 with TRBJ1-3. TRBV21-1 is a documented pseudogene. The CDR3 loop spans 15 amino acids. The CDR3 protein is CASNHYGTGGNTIYF. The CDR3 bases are TGTGCCAGCAACCACTATGGTACTGGGGGAAACACCATATATTTT.

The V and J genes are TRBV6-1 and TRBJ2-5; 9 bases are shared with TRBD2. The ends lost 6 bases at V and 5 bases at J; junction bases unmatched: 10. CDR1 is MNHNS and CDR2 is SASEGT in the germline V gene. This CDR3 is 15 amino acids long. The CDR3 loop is CASRVGSGGLETQYF. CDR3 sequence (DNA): TGTGCCAGCAGGGTCGGAAGCGGGGGGCTTGAGACCCAGTACTTC.

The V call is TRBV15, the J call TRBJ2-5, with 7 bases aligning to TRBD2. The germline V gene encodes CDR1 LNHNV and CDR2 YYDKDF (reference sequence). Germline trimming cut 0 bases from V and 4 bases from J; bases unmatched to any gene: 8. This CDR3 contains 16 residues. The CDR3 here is CATSRDRRGKIETQYF. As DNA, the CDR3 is TGTGCCACCAGCAGAGATCGGCGGGGGAAAATAGAGACCCAGTACTTC.

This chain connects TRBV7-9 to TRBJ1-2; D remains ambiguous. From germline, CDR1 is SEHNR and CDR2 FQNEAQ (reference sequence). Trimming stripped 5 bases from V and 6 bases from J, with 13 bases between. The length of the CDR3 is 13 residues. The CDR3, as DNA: TGTGCCAGCAGCAATGACAATCGCCATGGCTACACCTTC. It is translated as CASSNDNRHGYTF.

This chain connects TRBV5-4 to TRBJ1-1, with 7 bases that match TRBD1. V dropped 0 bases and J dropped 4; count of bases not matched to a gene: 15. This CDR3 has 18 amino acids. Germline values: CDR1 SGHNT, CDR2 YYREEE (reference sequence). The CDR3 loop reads CASSLVRGAQGMVTEAFF. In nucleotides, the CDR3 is TGTGCCAGCAGCTTGGTCAGGGGGGCGCAAGGGATGGTCACTGAAGCTTTCTTT.

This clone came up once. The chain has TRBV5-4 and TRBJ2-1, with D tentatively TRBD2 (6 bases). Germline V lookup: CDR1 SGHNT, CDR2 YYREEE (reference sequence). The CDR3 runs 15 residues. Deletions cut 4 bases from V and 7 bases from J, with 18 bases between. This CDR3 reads CASSLPEEGINEQFF. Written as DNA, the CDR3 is TGTGCCAGCAGCCTACCTGAGGAGGGAATAAATGAGCAGTTCTTC.

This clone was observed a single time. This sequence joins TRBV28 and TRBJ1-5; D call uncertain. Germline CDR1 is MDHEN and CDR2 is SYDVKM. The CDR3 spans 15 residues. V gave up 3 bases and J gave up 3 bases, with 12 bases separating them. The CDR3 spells CASSFGGHINQPQHF. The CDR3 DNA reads TGTGCCAGCAGTTTCGGAGGGCATATCAATCAGCCCCAGCATTTT.